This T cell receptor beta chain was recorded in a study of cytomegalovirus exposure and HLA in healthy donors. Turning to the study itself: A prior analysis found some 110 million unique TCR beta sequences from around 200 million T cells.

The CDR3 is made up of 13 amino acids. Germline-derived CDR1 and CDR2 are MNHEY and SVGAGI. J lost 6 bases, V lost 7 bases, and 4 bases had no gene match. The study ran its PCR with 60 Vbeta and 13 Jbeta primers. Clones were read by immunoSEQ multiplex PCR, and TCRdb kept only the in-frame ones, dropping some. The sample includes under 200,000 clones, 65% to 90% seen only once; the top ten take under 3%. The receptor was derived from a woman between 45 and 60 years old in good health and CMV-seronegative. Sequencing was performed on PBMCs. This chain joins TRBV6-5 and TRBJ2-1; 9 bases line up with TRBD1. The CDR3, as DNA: TGTGCCAGCAAACGGGACAGGGTCAATGAGCAGTTCTTC. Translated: CASKRDRVNEQFF.